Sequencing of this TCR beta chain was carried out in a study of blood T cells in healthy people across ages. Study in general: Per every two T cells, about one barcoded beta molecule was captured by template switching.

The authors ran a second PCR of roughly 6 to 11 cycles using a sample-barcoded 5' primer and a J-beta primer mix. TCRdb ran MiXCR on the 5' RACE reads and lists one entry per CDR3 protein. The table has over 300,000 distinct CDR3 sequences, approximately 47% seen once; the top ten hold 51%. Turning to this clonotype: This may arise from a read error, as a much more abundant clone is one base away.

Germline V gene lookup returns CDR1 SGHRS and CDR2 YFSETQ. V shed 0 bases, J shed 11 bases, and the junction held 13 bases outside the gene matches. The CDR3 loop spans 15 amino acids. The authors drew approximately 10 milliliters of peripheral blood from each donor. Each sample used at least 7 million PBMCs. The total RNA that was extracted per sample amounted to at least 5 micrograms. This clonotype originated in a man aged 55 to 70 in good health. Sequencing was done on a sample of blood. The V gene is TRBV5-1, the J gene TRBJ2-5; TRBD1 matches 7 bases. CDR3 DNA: TGCGCCAGCAGCTTGGCCCCGGGACAGCCCTACGGGCAGTACTTC. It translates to CASSLAPGQPYGQYF.